This section outlines one TCR beta chain sequence together with its context. Its matching antigen is unknown. These data originate in a study of T-cell reconstitution after alpha-beta-depleted transplantation in children. Molecular barcoding with unique molecular identifiers was used for the TCRbeta library. One entry per CDR3 protein, called by TCRdb with MiXCR from the PCR reads. The sample lists 610,000 or so distinct CDR3 sequences, about a quarter occurring once. Study-wide results and caveats: The study reportedly traced alpha-beta T cells about two months after transplant to several hundred expanded graft clones. One year after transplant, T-cell counts and diversity came mostly from newly produced T cells. The high TCRbeta diversity at day 60 in some patients came from surviving recipient T cells and thymic progenitors.

V lost 3 bases and J lost 3, with 9 bases in between. This CDR3 region has 12 residues. Germline CDR1 is DFQATT and CDR2 is SNEGSKA (reference sequence). The TCR comes from a boy younger than two with Wiskott-Aldrich syndrome, due to receive a stem cell transplant. The source was PBMCs, collected before TCRalphabeta/CD19-depleted stem cell transplant. J is TRBJ2-7 and V is TRBV20-1, with a weak D call TRBD2 (5 bases). CDR3 amino acids: CSASRDIYEQYF. The CDR3 nucleotides are TGCAGTGCTAGCCGGGATATCTACGAGCAGTACTTC.